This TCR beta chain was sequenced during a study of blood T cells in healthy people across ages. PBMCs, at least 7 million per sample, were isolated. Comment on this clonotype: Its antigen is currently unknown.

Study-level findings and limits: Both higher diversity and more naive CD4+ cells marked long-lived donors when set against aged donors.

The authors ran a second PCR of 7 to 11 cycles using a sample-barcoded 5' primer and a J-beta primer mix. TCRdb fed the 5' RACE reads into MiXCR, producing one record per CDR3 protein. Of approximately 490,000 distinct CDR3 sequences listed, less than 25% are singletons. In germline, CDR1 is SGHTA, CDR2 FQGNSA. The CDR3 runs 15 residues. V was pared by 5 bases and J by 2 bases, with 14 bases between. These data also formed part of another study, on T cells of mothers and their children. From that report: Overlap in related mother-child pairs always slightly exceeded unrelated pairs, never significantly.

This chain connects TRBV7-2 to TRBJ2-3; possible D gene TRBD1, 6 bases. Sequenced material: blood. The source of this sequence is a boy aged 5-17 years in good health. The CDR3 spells CASSAMGTSTDTQYF. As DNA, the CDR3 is TGTGCCAGCAGCGCGATGGGGACATCCACAGATACGCAGTATTTT.